The sequence of this T cell receptor (beta chain) was determined in a study of shared clonotypes between healthy human individuals. Naive-designated CD8 cells lacked CD45RO, were positively enriched for CCR7, and omitted terminally differentiated effector memory CD45RA+ cells. Profiling relied on immunoSEQ multiplex PCR, and the TCRdb table lists in-frame clones only, not all of them. This sample has about 750,000 clones, with 80% to 95% found just once. Trimming cost V 2 bases and J 0 bases, with 8 bases left between them. Germline values: CDR1 MNHEY, CDR2 SMNVEV (reference sequence). This CDR3 comprises 15 residues. Details on this clone: This sample also contains other DNA sequences that code for the same CDR3.

This rearrangement joins TRBV27 to TRBJ2-1; D may be TRBD2 (6 bases). This clonotype was sampled from a young man in good health. Sequencing was done on a sample of naive CD8+ T cells sorted from blood. The CDR3 nucleotides read TGTGCCAGCAGTTTAACCGGGAGCTCCTACAATGAGCAGTTCTTC. It specifies CASSLTGSSYNEQFF.